Listed here are 13 T cell receptor beta chains from one sample, sequenced in a study of T cells in Graves' hyperthyroidism and ophthalmopathy (dated by TCRdb to between 2018 and 2020). Libraries were made using multiplex PCR. The instrument was an Illumina HiSeq 2000. TCR beta CDR3 regions were amplified from RNA transcripts. The TCR CDR3 was subjected to a first round of RT-PCR using the HTBI primer set and the Qiagen OneStep RT-PCR kit. Using fastp trimming at Q25 and MiXCR clonotype assembly, TCRdb reanalyzed the public sequencing data and kept in-frame beta chains. Every CDR3 protein is listed once, alongside the most common genes and DNA of its rows. Present in this sample are approximately 690,000 distinct CDR3 sequences, more than 20% of which were seen just once. The ten top clones hold 34% of the sample. Sequenced input: blood. The receptors shown here come from a man aged 25-40 years with Graves' ophthalmopathy.

This clonotype came up a few times. This chain uses TRBV3-2 with TRBJ2-5; TRBD1 is the table's D call, not checked against the DNA. TRBV3-2 is noted as a pseudogene. The CDR3 loop spans 15 amino acids. In DNA, the CDR3 is TGTGCCAGCAGCCAAGATTGCCCCGTCGAGGAGACCCAGTACTTC. It yields the protein CASSQDCPVEETQYF.

The rearrangement joins TRBV4-2 to TRBJ1-2; maybe TRBD1 (6 bases). CDR1 and CDR2 (germline): LGHNA, YNFKEQ. Deletions cut 1 base from V and 0 bases from J, with 12 bases between. The CDR3 extends over 16 amino acids. In DNA form, the CDR3 reads TGTGCCAGCAGCCAAGTGGGGGGGCTAGCTAACTATGGCTACACCTTC. It translates to CASSQVGGLANYGYTF.

This clonotype occurred a few times. The rearrangement uses TRBV28 and TRBJ2-1, with 9 bases that match TRBD2. This CDR3 is 16 amino acids long. Germline-derived CDR1 and CDR2 are MDHEN and SYDVKM. V lost 6 bases, J lost 7 bases, and 13 bases stayed unmatched. CDR3 bases: TGTGCCAGCAGCGTACCGAGCGGGAGGTCTTGGAATGAGCAGTTCTTC. Protein product: CASSVPSGRSWNEQFF.

The chain carries TRBV4-1 and TRBJ2-5; possibly TRBD2 for D (5 bases). Germline V lookup: CDR1 MGHRA, CDR2 YSYEKL. The CDR3 extends over 18 amino acids. V dropped 3 bases and J dropped 4 bases, with 24 bases sitting between them. In nucleotides, the CDR3 is TGCGCCAGCAGCCATCTACTCGTGCCGGGAAGACAAGGAGAGACCCAGTACTTC. Translating gives CASSHLLVPGRQGETQYF.

The chain carries TRBV20-1 and TRBJ1-1; unclear D gene. CDR3 length: 11 amino acids. V was clipped by 5 bases and J by 2 bases, with 6 bases between them. CDR1 and CDR2 from the germline V gene are DFQATT and SNEGSKA (reference sequence). The CDR3 DNA is TGCAGTGCTTCGAAAAACACTGAAGCTTTCTTT. Its translation is CSASKNTEAFF.

A few counts support this clonotype. The rearrangement links TRBV10-3 to TRBJ1-4, with D unresolved. CDR1 is ENHRY and CDR2 is SYGVKD in the germline V gene. The germline V and J ends were trimmed by 0 bases and 0 bases, with 8 bases remaining between them. There are 16 residues in the CDR3. The CDR3 reads CAISESSGATNEKLFF. The CDR3 nucleotides read TGTGCCATCAGTGAGTCGAGCGGTGCAACTAATGAAAAACTGTTTTTT.

J is TRBJ2-5 and V is TRBV5-1; tentatively, D is TRBD2 (5 bases). CDR3 length: 11 residues. Germline-derived CDR1 and CDR2 are SGHRS and YFSETQ. The V gene lost 5 bases and the J gene lost 7 bases, with 9 bases spanning the gap. DNA for the CDR3: TGCGCCAGCAGAATAGAGGGGACCCAGTACTTC. This codes for CASRIEGTQYF.

CDR3 in amino acids: CASTLDLPGELFF. CDR3 in DNA: TGTGCCAGCACTTTGGACTTGCCCGGGGAGCTGTTTTTT. The rearrangement uses TRBV12-3 or TRBV12-4 and TRBJ2-2; possible D gene TRBD2, 5 bases. V dropped 7 bases and J dropped 6 bases, with 12 bases sitting between them. The CDR3 contains 13 residues.

Only a few counts were recorded for this clonotype. The chain couples TRBV6-1 to TRBJ2-7; TRBD1 aligns across 7 bases. Germline V gene lookup returns CDR1 MNHNS and CDR2 SASEGT. V shed 7 bases, J shed 6 bases, and the junction held 9 bases outside the gene matches. The CDR3 covers 13 residues. As DNA, the CDR3 is TGTGCCAGCACCGAGACAGGGAGTCGCGAGCAGTACTTC. Translation gives CASTETGSREQYF.

The chain links TRBV6-1 to TRBJ2-2, with 7 bases lining up with TRBD1. Germline assignment: CDR1 MNHNS and CDR2 SASEGT. The V gene end was trimmed by 6 bases and the J gene end by 13 bases; junction bases not matched to a gene: 14. This CDR3 has 14 amino acids. This chain's CDR3 is CASRAGTAGDRLFF. CDR3 nucleotides: TGTGCCAGCAGAGCCGGGACAGCCGGCGATAGGCTGTTTTTT.

Only a few counts were recorded for this clonotype. DNA for the CDR3: TGTGCCTGGAGTCCCCCGGACGTAAGAATAGCCAAAAACATTCAGTACTTC. This sequence encodes CAWSPPDVRIAKNIQYF. The chain is built from TRBV30 and TRBJ2-4, with unresolved D. V lost 2 bases to trimming and J lost 0 bases, with 17 bases between them. CDR1 and CDR2 from the germline V gene are GTSNPN and SVGIG (reference sequence). This CDR3 has 17 amino acids.

The CDR3 DNA is TGTGCCAGCATCAAAAGGGGACAGGGCTACGAGCAGTACTTC. It encodes CASIKRGQGYEQYF. The genes are TRBV6-2 or TRBV6-3 and TRBJ2-7, with 9 positions matching TRBD1. V was clipped by 7 bases and J by 3 bases; unmatched bases: 7. The germline V gene has CDR1 MNHEY and CDR2 SVGEGT. The CDR3 totals 14 residues.

This clonotype was detected a few times. The genes are TRBV5-1 and TRBJ2-3; 8 bases line up with TRBD2. The V segment lost 5 bases and the J segment 4 bases; nucleotides outside the gene matches: 9. Germline V gene lookup returns CDR1 SGHRS and CDR2 YFSETQ. The CDR3 covers 15 residues. CDR3: CASRYSGSGADTQYF. The CDR3 nucleotides read TGCGCCAGCAGATACAGCGGGAGCGGTGCAGATACGCAGTATTTT.